This T cell receptor beta chain was observed in a study of blood T cell repertoires in COVID-19. The wider study: COVID-19 samples, acute and convalescent, were from the United States, Italy and Spain. PBMCs, B-cell-depleted T cells, or T cells were the source of the cDNA or gDNA that made up the material.

The CDR3 is made up of 15 amino acids. The V gene's germline CDR1 is LNHDA and CDR2 SQIVND (reference sequence). V gave up 1 base and J gave up 2 bases, with 9 bases separating them. How the authors handled the data: How many nucleated cells were present was estimated from reference gene primer amplification. The method was immunoSEQ multiplex PCR; TCRdb's version includes in-frame clones alone and lacks a portion of them. V, J and clone size were drawn from that table, and D and trimming were deduced from the DNA. The data show 150,000 to 200,000 clones, about 80% seen once. The J gene is TRBJ1-5, the V gene TRBV19, with D unclear. Sequencing was done on a sample of peripheral blood. This receptor was taken from a man aged 55 to 70 with acute or convalescent COVID-19. The CDR3 DNA is TGTGCCAGTAGTATAGGGGGAGGGCGCAATCAGCCCCAGCATTTT. This translates into CASSIGGGRNQPQHF.